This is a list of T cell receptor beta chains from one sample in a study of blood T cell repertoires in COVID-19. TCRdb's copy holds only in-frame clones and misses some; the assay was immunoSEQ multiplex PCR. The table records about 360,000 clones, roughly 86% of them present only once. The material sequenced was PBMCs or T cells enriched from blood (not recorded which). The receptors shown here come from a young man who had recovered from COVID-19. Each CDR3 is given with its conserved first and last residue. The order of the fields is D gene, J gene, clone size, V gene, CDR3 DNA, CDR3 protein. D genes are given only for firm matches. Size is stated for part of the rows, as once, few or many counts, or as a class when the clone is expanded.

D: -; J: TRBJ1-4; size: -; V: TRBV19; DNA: TGTGCCAGTCCCGTTGGACGGGGGGTGCTAATTGCAACTAATGAAAAACTGTTTTTT; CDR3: CASPVGRGVLIATNEKLFF
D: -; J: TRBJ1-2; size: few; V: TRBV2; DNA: TGTGCCAGCAGTGAATCGGGGGGGGTTGGCTACACCTTC; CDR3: CASSESGGVGYTF
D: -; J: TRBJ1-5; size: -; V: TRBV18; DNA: TGTGCCAGCTCACTGGGTATCAGGGACAATCAGCCCCAGCATTTT; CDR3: CASSLGIRDNQPQHF
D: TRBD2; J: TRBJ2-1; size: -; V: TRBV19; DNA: TGTGCCAGTCGTAAGGGGCTAGCGGCGGCCCTCTGGGATGAGCAGTTCTTC; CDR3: CASRKGLAAALWDEQFF
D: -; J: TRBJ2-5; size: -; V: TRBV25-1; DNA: TGTGCCAGCAGTCCCAGACTAGGGGTGGGGGAGACCCAGTACTTC; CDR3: CASSPRLGVGETQYF
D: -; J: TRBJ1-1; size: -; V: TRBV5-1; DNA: TGCGCCAGCAGCTCCAGGCCCCTCGGGAACACTGAAGCTTTCTTT; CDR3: CASSSRPLGNTEAFF
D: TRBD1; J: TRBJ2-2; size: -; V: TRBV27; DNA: TGTGCCAGCAGTTCTGACAGGGTGGTCGGGGAGCTGTTTTTT; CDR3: CASSSDRVVGELFF
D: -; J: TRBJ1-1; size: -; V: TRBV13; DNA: TGTGCCAGCAGCACATCAGGGATTGGCACTGAAGCTTTCTTT; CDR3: CASSTSGIGTEAFF
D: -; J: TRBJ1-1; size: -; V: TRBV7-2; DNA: TGTGCCAGCAGCCCCACAGGGTCAGGGACTGAAGCTTTCTTT; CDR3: CASSPTGSGTEAFF
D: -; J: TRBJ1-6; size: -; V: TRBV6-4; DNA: TGTGCCAGCAGTGACTCGAACACCCGTAATTCACCCCTCCACTTT; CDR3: CASSDSNTRNSPLHF
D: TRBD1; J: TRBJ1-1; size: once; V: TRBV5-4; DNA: TGTGCCAGCAGCCCGGGGACAGGCGTCAGGGCTTTCTTT; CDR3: CASSPGTGVRAFF
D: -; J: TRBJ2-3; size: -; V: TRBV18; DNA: TGTGCCAGCTCTCCCAGGGGAGAGGCAGGAGATACGCAGTATTTT; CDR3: CASSPRGEAGDTQYF